These T cell receptor beta chains were read from a single sample in a study of blood T cell repertoires in COVID-19. Clones were sequenced by immunoSEQ multiplex PCR, and TCRdb holds only the in-frame ones, with some missing. The sample carries about 270,000 clones, approximately 87% recorded once. Sequencing used peripheral blood. Every receptor here comes from a woman in her 30s with COVID-19, enrolled during active disease. The CDR3 runs from the conserved cysteine through the conserved F or W.

v_gene: TRBV5-1
CDR3aa: CASSLGTRNEQFF

v_gene: TRBV18
CDR3aa: CASSPNGGVYNEQFF

v_gene: TRBV3-1/TRBV3-2
CDR3aa: CASSQGGRGNEQYF

v_gene: TRBV6-5
CDR3aa: CASSLGQGLGYTF

v_gene: TRBV6-5
CDR3aa: CASSWTGDYGYTF

v_gene: TRBV4-1
CDR3aa: CATLGGATGYTF

v_gene: TRBV30
CDR3aa: CAWSGWGGTEAFF

v_gene: TRBV7-9
CDR3aa: CASSPSGTVRNEQFF

v_gene: TRBV19
CDR3aa: CASSVRLGLAYNEQFF

v_gene: TRBV28
CDR3aa: CASSSPGLANTGELFF

v_gene: TRBV11-2
CDR3aa: CASSSPRDRPIFYGYTF

v_gene: TRBV28
CDR3aa: CASSWTGARNQPQHF

v_gene: TRBV6-5
CDR3aa: CASSYSGNSNQPQHF

v_gene: TRBV11-3
CDR3aa: CASSQNLLEQFF

v_gene: TRBV2
CDR3aa: CASSALVAGDTQYF

v_gene: TRBV7-9
CDR3aa: CASTRLPGTGVYEQYF

v_gene: TRBV27
CDR3aa: CASSSLRGKVAKNIQYF

v_gene: TRBV10-3
CDR3aa: CAISENGAENIQYF

v_gene: TRBV19
CDR3aa: CASSISVQETQYF

v_gene: TRBV2
CDR3aa: CASSDEGVNTEAFF

v_gene: TRBV2
CDR3aa: CATTGTGYNEQFF

v_gene: TRBV18
CDR3aa: CASSPGQVGLHGYTF

v_gene: TRBV28
CDR3aa: CASSGQNTDTQYF

v_gene: TRBV28
CDR3aa: CASSSPRGWERNTIYF

v_gene: TRBV21-1
CDR3aa: CASSLGGRAQGYGYTF

v_gene: TRBV6-6
CDR3aa: CASSVGQPISGNTIYF

v_gene: TRBV2
CDR3aa: CASRFAGGNQPQHF

v_gene: TRBV19
CDR3aa: CASSPRDRGRANYGYTF

v_gene: TRBV2
CDR3aa: CASSPGDRPNF

v_gene: TRBV5-4
CDR3aa: CASRTGRGTNHYEQYF

v_gene: TRBV6-6
CDR3aa: CASSSVRGLQPQHF

v_gene: TRBV5-1
CDR3aa: CASSLGTVNTEAFF

v_gene: TRBV28
CDR3aa: CASSRTRPYGYTF

v_gene: TRBV5-1
CDR3aa: CASSPGQGNYGYTF

v_gene: TRBV5-1
CDR3aa: CASSLRGEAQYF

v_gene: TRBV2
CDR3aa: CASSDLTGGDEQYF

v_gene: TRBV10-3
CDR3aa: CAITEGYSPLHF

v_gene: TRBV28
CDR3aa: CASSLPLQGPSTYGYTF

v_gene: TRBV20-1
CDR3aa: CSAGGRYGYTF

v_gene: TRBV3-1/TRBV3-2
CDR3aa: CASSLTRGPYNEQFF

v_gene: TRBV6-5
CDR3aa: CASSPLGADPGYF

v_gene: TRBV27
CDR3aa: CASSLPLSGTGDYEQYF

v_gene: TRBV28
CDR3aa: CASSFQGAISRYGYTF

v_gene: TRBV4-1
CDR3aa: CASSQVPGVDGYTF

v_gene: TRBV5-4
CDR3aa: CASSLPGYEQFF

v_gene: TRBV28
CDR3aa: CASSLRGALAEQYF

v_gene: TRBV14
CDR3aa: CASSSRQGANYGYTF

v_gene: TRBV27
CDR3aa: CASSFAGAGGYTF

v_gene: TRBV18
CDR3aa: CASSPGGGINNEQFF

v_gene: TRBV5-6
CDR3aa: CASSLQRLAGSYNEQFF

v_gene: TRBV11-2
CDR3aa: CASSLGQGVQPQHF

v_gene: TRBV19
CDR3aa: CASSMAGPPARTEAFF